This TCR beta chain was profiled in a study of T cell repertoires in cytomegalovirus infection. Study background: TCR beta signatures that were public indicated CMV infection and matching HLA type. The study's findings and limits: HLA-C-restricted, CMV-specific TCR beta clonotypes were dominant ex vivo. CMV carriers having the relevant HLA were flagged by cumulative public TCR beta family frequency.

CDR1 and CDR2 (germline): DFQATT, SNEGSKA (reference sequence). This CDR3 is 12 amino acids long. V dropped 5 bases and J dropped 7 bases, with 12 bases sitting between them. Via MiXCR, TCRdb re-called the reads, giving one row per CDR3 protein. The sample carries some 560,000 distinct CDR3 sequences, approximately 40% recorded once. About this clonotype: Its antigen remains unidentified.

Here the sequenced sample was cultured PBMCs, taken from culture after CMV antigen stimulation. The chain recombines TRBV20-1 with TRBJ1-5; D is perhaps TRBD1 (6 bases). The TCR sequence derives from a human donor in good health (CMV status not recorded). Some clones in this sample may be carry-over from other donors' samples. The CDR3 reads CSALQGLQPQHF. CDR3 sequence (DNA): TGCAGTGCTTTACAGGGCCTCCAGCCCCAGCATTTT.